A selection of T cell receptor beta chains follows, all from one sample in a study of blood T cells in healthy people across ages. A single record per CDR3 protein comes from TCRdb applying MiXCR to the 5' RACE reads. The sample has about 1.8 million distinct CDR3 sequences, about 50% seen once. Sequencing was carried out using blood. The receptors were gathered from a woman aged 40 to 50 in good health. CDR3s include the opening cysteine and the closing phenylalanine or tryptophan. A D gene is named only where the DNA matches it firmly. Clone size appears in some rows only: once, few, many, or a class for an expanded clone.

D gene | clone size | J gene | V gene | CDR3 protein | CDR3 DNA
TRBD2 | . | TRBJ2-7 | TRBV10-3 | CAIRGSGGDYNEQYF | TGTGCCATCAGGGGTAGCGGGGGGGACTACAATGAGCAGTACTTC
. | few | TRBJ2-7 | TRBV7-2 | CASSLVPGREQYF | TGTGCCAGCAGCTTAGTTCCGGGTCGTGAGCAGTACTTC
TRBD1 | few | TRBJ2-7 | TRBV5-1 | CASSLDGQGAGNEQYF | TGCGCCAGCAGCTTGGATGGACAGGGAGCTGGAAACGAGCAGTACTTC
TRBD2 | . | TRBJ2-7 | TRBV28 | CASSFRRGLTYEQYF | TGTGCCAGCAGTTTCAGGCGGGGGTTAACCTACGAGCAGTACTTC
TRBD1 | few | TRBJ2-1 | TRBV20-1 | CSADRGGYNEQFF | TGCAGTGCTGACAGGGGGGGTTACAATGAGCAGTTCTTC
. | many | TRBJ2-1 | TRBV7-2 | CASSYRARLANEQFF | TGTGCCAGCAGCTACAGGGCGAGACTAGCAAATGAGCAGTTCTTC
TRBD1 | few | TRBJ2-3 | TRBV10-1 | CASARQGDTDTQYF | TGCGCCAGCGCCCGACAGGGAGACACAGATACGCAGTATTTT
TRBD2 | . | TRBJ2-1 | TRBV4-3 | CASSQETSGDFIDEQFF | TGCGCCAGCAGCCAAGAGACTAGCGGGGATTTTATCGATGAGCAGTTCTTC
TRBD2 | few | TRBJ2-5 | TRBV5-5 | CATGGVQETQYF | TGTGCCACGGGGGGGGTCCAAGAGACCCAGTACTTC
. | . | TRBJ2-7 | TRBV3-1 | CASSPWQTGYEQYF | TGTGCCAGCAGCCCGTGGCAGACGGGGTACGAGCAGTACTTC
TRBD2 | . | TRBJ2-5 | TRBV27 | CASRGLARETQYF | TGTGCCAGCCGGGGACTAGCACGGGAGACCCAGTACTTC
TRBD2 | . | TRBJ2-4 | TRBV4-3 | CASSQGGSGGNIQYF | TGCGCCAGCAGCCAAGGGGGGAGCGGGGGAAACATTCAGTACTTC
TRBD1 | . | TRBJ2-1 | TRBV29-1 | CSVEEPDRVTYNEQFF | TGCAGCGTTGAAGAACCAGACAGGGTGACCTACAATGAGCAGTTCTTC
. | few | TRBJ2-7 | TRBV10-3 | CAISESGDSSYEQYF | TGTGCCATCAGTGAGTCCGGAGATTCTTCCTACGAGCAGTACTTC
TRBD1 | . | TRBJ2-5 | TRBV11-1 | CASSSRTGLGQETQYF | TGTGCCAGCAGCTCGAGGACAGGCTTGGGGCAAGAGACCCAGTACTTC
TRBD1 | few | TRBJ1-2 | TRBV27 | CASKDRGNGYTF | TGTGCCAGCAAGGACAGGGGCAACGGCTACACCTTC
TRBD2 | few | TRBJ2-5 | TRBV7-2 | CASSLSGAPYQETQYF | TGTGCCAGCAGCTTAAGCGGGGCGCCGTACCAAGAGACCCAGTACTTC
. | . | TRBJ2-3 | TRBV28 | CASNRLDTQYF | TGTGCCAGCAACAGACTGGATACGCAGTATTTT
. | once | TRBJ1-1 | TRBV6-5 | CASSRGGGLNTEAFF | TGTGCCAGCAGTCGAGGCGGAGGACTGAACACTGAAGCTTTCTTT
. | few | TRBJ2-5 | TRBV7-2 | CASSLTLLSGQYF | TGTGCCAGCAGCTTGACCCTCTTATCAGGGCAGTACTTC
TRBD1 | many | TRBJ2-1 | TRBV5-1 | CASSRGNEQFF | TGTGCCAGCAGCAGGGGGAATGAGCAGTTCTTC
. | . | TRBJ2-3 | TRBV7-2 | CASSLNGLNTDTQYF | TGTGCCAGCAGCTTAAATGGACTAAACACAGATACGCAGTATTTT
TRBD1 | few | TRBJ1-1 | TRBV20-1 | CSARGTGTNTEAFF | TGCAGTGCTAGGGGGACAGGGACGAACACTGAAGCTTTCTTT
. | . | TRBJ1-6 | TRBV28 | CASSPRTGIGSPLHF | TGTGCCAGCAGCCCTAGAACAGGGATTGGTTCACCCCTCCACTTT
. | few | TRBJ2-5 | TRBV2 | CASTGGPEETQYF | TGTGCCAGCACCGGGGGTCCCGAAGAGACCCAGTACTTC
TRBD2 | many | TRBJ2-1 | TRBV5-1 | CASSLGLAGSYNEQFF | TGTGCCAGCTCACTGGGGCTAGCGGGCTCCTACAATGAGCAGTTCTTC
TRBD2 | few | TRBJ2-5 | TRBV29-1 | CSAQSGGAVIETQYF | TGCAGCGCACAAAGCGGGGGAGCGGTTATTGAGACCCAGTACTTC
. | few | TRBJ2-7 | TRBV6-6 | CASSYDRIRGYGQYF | TGTGCCAGCAGTTACGACAGAATTAGAGGCTACGGGCAGTACTTC
TRBD2 | . | TRBJ2-1 | TRBV27 | CASRSGGGGEQFF | TGTGCCAGCAGGTCGGGCGGGGGTGGGGAGCAGTTCTTC